This T cell receptor beta chain was sequenced in a study of T cells after yellow fever vaccination. About the research overall: Where fractions had low cell numbers, libraries were prepared from them with the SMART-Seq v4 Ultra Low Input RNA kit.

5'RACE template switching produced TCR cDNA carrying a universal primer site and UMIs. TCRdb processed the 5' RACE reads anew with MiXCR; each CDR3 protein has one entry. The profile covers approximately 610,000 distinct CDR3 sequences, with 17% appearing a single time and 17% taken by the ten largest. V lost 9 bases and J 4 bases, leaving 15 bases between the germline ends. Germline CDR1 is MNHNS and CDR2 is SASEGT. The CDR3 is 14 amino acids. This sequence originates from a man between 18 and 35 years old who received the YFV17D yellow fever vaccine. The material sequenced was PBMCs, taken 4 to 6 days after the first yellow fever vaccination. This chain links TRBV6-1 with TRBJ1-4, with D possibly being TRBD1 (6 bases). The CDR3 bases are TGTGCCAGTAACTCGGGACACCGTAATGAAAAACTGTTTTTT. Residues: CASNSGHRNEKLFF.